These 25 T cell receptor beta chains were all obtained from the same sample, sequenced in a study of a mutant IDH1 vaccine in newly diagnosed glioma. Profiled with immunoSEQ multiplex PCR; TCRdb holds only in-frame clones, not every one. The sample records more than 55,000 clones, 80% to 90% being singletons. Time point described: week 23, last vaccination. The content of each vaccine dose was 300 ug of mutant IDH1 20-mer peptide, and topical imiquimod accompanied it. These receptors have no known antigen. This material consisted of PBMCs, taken from a glioma patient whose treatment included an IDH1 peptide vaccine. The receptors derive from a woman aged 35 to 49 with glioma. Some clones in this sample may be carry-over from other donors' samples.

The genes are TRBV2 and TRBJ2-1, with 9 bases aligning to TRBD2. The germline gives CDR1 SNHLY, CDR2 FYNNEI. The CDR3 spans 15 residues. J was trimmed by 5 bases and V by 5 bases; bases with no gene match: 7. The CDR3: CASSLWRGGHNEQFF. In DNA form, the CDR3 reads TGTGCCAGCAGTTTATGGCGGGGGGGCCACAATGAGCAGTTCTTC. Drawing the rest from reference TRBV2 and TRBJ2-1, the complete variable domain is EPEVTQTPSHQVTQMGQEVILRCVPISNHLYFYWYRQILGQKVEFLVSFYNNEISEKSEIFDDQFSVERPDGSNFTLKIRSTKLEDSAMYFCASSLWRGGHNEQFFGPGTRLTVL.

This clone was found a few times. The chain carries TRBV11-2 and TRBJ1-1; 12 bases are a match to TRBD1. Germline V gene data show CDR1 as SGHAT and CDR2 as FQNNGV. J was trimmed by 11 bases and V by 0 bases; bases with no gene match: 16. The CDR3 is 18 residues long. The CDR3 DNA reads as TGTGCCAGCAGCTTAGAAACGGGACAGGGGGCGCTTTGGGCTACCGCTTTCTTT. As protein: CASSLETGQGALWATAFF.

The chain combines TRBV4-1 with TRBJ1-6; 7 nucleotides line up with TRBD1. Germline CDR1 and CDR2: MGHRA and YSYEKL. J was trimmed by 5 bases and V by 4 bases; bases with no gene match: 8. The CDR3 has 16 amino acids. CDR3 sequence (DNA): TGCGCCAGCAGCCTGGGTGGGACAGAAGATAATTCACCCCTCCACTTT. It encodes CASSLGGTEDNSPLHF.

The chain uses TRBV11-2 and TRBJ2-3; 8 bases are shared with TRBD1. The CDR3 loop spans 14 amino acids. V lost 5 bases and J lost 6; bases outside the gene matches: 7. Germline-derived CDR1 and CDR2 are SGHAT and FQNNGV. CDR3 coding DNA: TGTGCCAGCAGCCCCGGACGGGACAGGGATACGCAGTATTTT. This gives the protein CASSPGRDRDTQYF.

This clone was found a few times. The chain recombines TRBV7-9 with TRBJ1-1; 11 positions agree with TRBD1. Germline V gives CDR1 SEHNR, CDR2 FQNEAQ (reference sequence). J was trimmed by 6 bases and V by 4 bases; bases with no gene match: 1. This CDR3 is built from 13 residues. Here the CDR3 DNA reads TGTGCCAGCAGCTCGGACAGGGGGCCTGAAGCTTTCTTT. This encodes CASSSDRGPEAFF.

This clone has only a few counts. The V call is TRBV5-6, the J call TRBJ1-1; weak D call: TRBD1 (6 bases). CDR1 SGHDT and CDR2 YYEEEE come from the germline V gene. This CDR3 is built from 16 residues. Between the trimmed V and J ends, which lost 4 bases and 0 bases, there was a span of 16 bases. The CDR3 loop is CASSLGKGGMNTEAFF. The CDR3, as DNA: TGTGCCAGCAGCCTGGGGAAGGGGGGAATGAACACTGAAGCTTTCTTT.

As for this clone: The junction shows a germline mismatch at one end, possibly a read error. V is TRBV29-1 and J is TRBJ2-3, with TRBD2 matching 9 bases. In germline, CDR1 is SQVTM, CDR2 ANQGSEA. The CDR3 has 15 amino acids. The CDR3 region is CSFEGTSRSTDTQYF. The CDR3 DNA reads TGCAGCTTTGAGGGGACTAGCAGATCCACAGATACGCAGTATTTT.

The chain carries TRBV7-2 and TRBJ1-5; possible D gene TRBD1, 5 bases. Germline CDR1 and CDR2: SGHTA and FQGNSA. This CDR3 has 15 residues. The germline V and J ends were trimmed by 7 bases and 4 bases, with 17 bases remaining between them. The CDR3 region has the DNA TGTGCCAGCACCCCCCCGGGGGGTGGGAATCAGCCCCAGCATTTT. It is translated as CASTPPGGGNQPQHF.

The V and J genes are TRBV7-6 and TRBJ1-2; D unclear. The length of the CDR3 is 13 residues. Trimming left V 5 bases short and J 4 bases short, with 11 bases between. Germline CDR1 and CDR2: SGHVS and FNYEAQ. DNA for the CDR3: TGTGCCAGCAGCCCGTCGGGTCTCTATGGCTACACCTTC. Amino acid sequence: CASSPSGLYGYTF.

This rearrangement joins TRBV2 to TRBJ2-4; D is uncertain. The length of the CDR3 is 12 residues. Germline V lookup: CDR1 SNHLY, CDR2 FYNNEI. Trimming pared 4 bases from V and 11 bases from J, leaving 12 bases between. In DNA, the CDR3 is TGTGCCAGCAGTGGGACCGGCGGACTTCAGTACTTC. This encodes CASSGTGGLQYF.

J is TRBJ1-1 and V is TRBV5-6, with D unresolved. The ends were cut back, 0 bases at V and 0 bases at J, with 6 bases in the middle. Germline CDR1 and CDR2: SGHDT and YYEEEE. The CDR3 loop spans 14 amino acids. The CDR3 DNA follows: TGTGCCAGCAGCTTGGTTCTCATGAACACTGAAGCTTTCTTT. As protein: CASSLVLMNTEAFF.

This clone was seen just once. J is TRBJ2-7 and V is TRBV6-6; D ambiguous. V was cut by 4 bases and J by 6 bases, with 19 bases left in between. Germline assignment: CDR1 MNHNY and CDR2 SVGAGI (reference sequence). The CDR3 is made up of 15 amino acids. CDR3 sequence (DNA): TGTGCCAGCAGTTCCCGGACCCTTACTGAGACCGAGCAGTACTTC. This sequence encodes CASSSRTLTETEQYF.

In this sample, this clone turned up once. The rearrangement joins TRBV15 to TRBJ2-2, with D hard to call. The germline V gene encodes CDR1 LNHNV and CDR2 YYDKDF (reference sequence). The CDR3 length is 14 residues. V shed 0 bases and J shed 1 base, with 3 bases lying between them. The CDR3 protein is CATSRDGNTGELFF. The DNA for the CDR3 is TGTGCCACCAGCAGAGATGGGAACACCGGGGAGCTGTTTTTT. The full variable domain, rest sourced from reference TRBV15 and TRBJ2-2, is DAMVIQNPRYQVTQFGKPVTLSCSQTLNHNVMYWYQQKSSQAPKLLFHYYDKDFNNEADTPDNFQSRRPNTSFCFLDIRSPGLGDTAMYLCATSRDGNTGELFFGEGSRLTVL.

The rearrangement links TRBV9 to TRBJ2-1; 15 bases fit TRBD2. The J segment lost 8 bases and the V segment lost 3 bases, leaving 3 bases of the junction unmatched. CDR1 is SGDLS and CDR2 is YYNGEE in the germline V gene. This CDR3 contains 15 residues. In DNA form, the CDR3 reads TGTGCCAGCAGCGCTGGGACTAGCGGGAGGCATGAGCAGTTCTTC. Encoded protein: CASSAGTSGRHEQFF.

The chain recombines TRBV6-6 with TRBJ2-7, with D unresolved. There are 13 residues in the CDR3. The ends were cut back, 2 bases at V and 3 bases at J, with 8 bases in the middle. The germline V gene has CDR1 MNHNY and CDR2 SVGAGI (reference sequence). CDR3 in DNA: TGTGCCAGCAGTTACGGCCCGGACTACGAGCAGTACTTC. This encodes CASSYGPDYEQYF.

This clone was counted a single time. The chain links TRBV5-4 to TRBJ2-2; maybe TRBD2 (7 bases). V dropped 4 bases and J dropped 0 bases, with 16 bases sitting between them. The CDR3 is made up of 17 amino acids. CDR1 is SGHNT and CDR2 is YYREEE in the germline V gene (reference sequence). The CDR3 loop reads CASSEGGRGANTGELFF. In DNA, the CDR3 is TGTGCCAGCAGCGAGGGGGGGCGAGGGGCGAACACCGGGGAGCTGTTTTTT. Variable domain in full (rest from reference TRBV5-4 and TRBJ2-2): ETGVTQSPTHLIKTRGQQVTLRCSSQSGHNTVSWYQQALGQGPQFIFQYYREEENGRGNFPPRFSGLQFPNYSSELNVNALELDDSALYLCASSEGGRGANTGELFFGEGSRLTVL.

J is TRBJ2-5 and V is TRBV6-1; D not certain. Germline assignment: CDR1 MNHNS and CDR2 SASEGT. This CDR3 region has 13 residues. With 2 bases removed from V and 9 bases from J, the gap between germline ends came to 13 bases. In DNA, the CDR3 is TGTGCCAGCAGTGAAAGGGCAGAGAAGTCCCAGTACTTC. It specifies CASSERAEKSQYF.

The chain recombines TRBV5-1 with TRBJ1-1; D might be TRBD1 (6 bases). The length of the CDR3 is 17 residues. The V gene's germline CDR1 is SGHRS and CDR2 YFSETQ. Trimming removed 0 bases from V and 6 bases from J, with 21 bases in between. In nucleotides, the CDR3 is TGCGCCAGCAGCTTGGGCCCAGGGGCAGGGGATTTGTCTGAAGCTTTCTTT. Translating gives CASSLGPGAGDLSEAFF.

The V and J genes are TRBV27 and TRBJ1-1; D might be TRBD1 (5 bases). CDR3 length: 14 amino acids. The V and J ends lost 3 bases and 4 bases respectively, with 12 bases between them. The germline V gene has CDR1 MNHEY and CDR2 SMNVEV (reference sequence). DNA of the CDR3: TGTGCCAGCAGTTTGGGGGGGGAGGGCACTGAAGCTTTCTTT. This translates into CASSLGGEGTEAFF.

The chain is built from TRBV19 and TRBJ1-2; D is perhaps TRBD1 (5 bases). There are 17 residues in the CDR3. Trimming cost V 0 bases and J 4 bases, with 18 bases left between them. Looked up from germline, CDR1 is LNHDA and CDR2 is SQIVND (reference sequence). The CDR3 region has the DNA TGTGCCAGTAGTATAGATTGGACCCAGAGCAGGGTCTATGGCTACACCTTC. Its translation is CASSIDWTQSRVYGYTF.

The chain joins TRBV7-2 to TRBJ1-2; no definite D call. This CDR3 has 13 residues. Germline CDR1 reads SGHTA; CDR2 reads FQGNSA. With 0 bases removed from V and 2 bases from J, the gap between germline ends came to 4 bases. The CDR3 DNA follows: TGTGCCAGCAGCTTAGCTAGCAACTATGGCTACACCTTC. This sequence encodes CASSLASNYGYTF.

On this clone itself: An end of the junction does not agree with germline; a read error may underlie this. The CDR3 bases are TGTGCTAGCAGCTTAGATCTCCAAGATACGCAGTATTTT. Translating it yields CASSLDLQDTQYF. The chain recombines TRBV7-7 with TRBJ2-3; D is uncertain. Germline V CDR1 and CDR2: SSHAT, FNYEAQ (reference sequence). CDR3 size: 13 residues. The whole variable domain, filled in from reference TRBV7-7 and TRBJ2-3, reads GAGVSQSPRYKVTKRGQDVTLRCDPISSHATLYWYQQALGQGPEFLTYFNYEAQPDKSGLPSDRFSAERPEGSISTLTIQRTEQRDSAMYRCASSLDLQDTQYFGPGTRLTVL.

CDR3 residues: CASSRGGGGERDSLYF. CDR3 in DNA: TGTGCCAGCAGCCGAGGAGGAGGGGGGGAAAGGGACAGCCTATATTTT. The chain combines TRBV9 with TRBJ1-3, with 7 bases that match TRBD1. The V gene end was trimmed by 4 bases and the J gene end by 14 bases; junction bases not matched to a gene: 21. Germline V gene data show CDR1 as SGDLS and CDR2 as YYNGEE. This CDR3 comprises 16 residues.

This clone appeared a few times. The chain is built from TRBV5-1 and TRBJ1-1, with D perhaps matching TRBD1 (5 bases). V lost 4 bases to trimming and J lost 4 bases, with 8 bases between them. CDR1 and CDR2 (germline): SGHRS, YFSETQ. This CDR3 has 12 residues. The CDR3 here is CASSQGGTEAFF. The DNA for the CDR3 is TGCGCCAGCAGCCAGGGTGGCACTGAAGCTTTCTTT.

This clone was observed a handful of times. The chain combines TRBV5-1 with TRBJ1-5, with TRBD1 identical over 7 bases. The CDR3 is made up of 15 amino acids. Per germline, CDR1 SGHRS and CDR2 YFSETQ. J lost 5 bases, V lost 0 bases, and 5 bases had no gene match. The CDR3 DNA sequence: TGCGCCAGCAGCTTGGGGGTAGGGGGCGATCAGCCCCAGCATTTT. This gives the protein CASSLGVGGDQPQHF.